These T cell receptor beta chains were read from a single sample in a study of blood T cell repertoires in COVID-19. Assay used: immunoSEQ multiplex PCR; TCRdb lists only in-frame clones, some missing. This repertoire shows over 250,000 clones, over 75% found once; its top ten account for about 0.74%. The sequenced material came from peripheral blood. The receptor set was obtained from a woman younger than 45 with acute or convalescent COVID-19. Each CDR3 is given with its conserved first and last residue. A D gene is named only where the DNA matches it firmly. A row's size may be missing; if present it is once, few, many or a size class.

V	D	size	J	CDR3	DNA
TRBV27	TRBD1	-	TRBJ2-5	CASSPTDRGVQETQYF	TGTGCCAGCAGTCCGACAGACAGGGGCGTTCAAGAGACCCAGTACTTC
TRBV12-5	-	-	TRBJ2-1	CASGSGQGSYNEQFF	TGTGCTAGTGGATCCGGACAAGGATCATACAATGAGCAGTTCTTC
TRBV27	-	-	TRBJ1-5	CASSFLIGHQPQHF	TGTGCCAGCAGTTTTCTTATCGGTCATCAGCCCCAGCATTTT
TRBV7-2	TRBD1	-	TRBJ2-7	CASSRRTGADEQYF	TGTGCCAGCAGCCGCAGGACAGGGGCAGACGAGCAGTACTTC
TRBV23-1	TRBD1	-	TRBJ1-2	CASGDRSNYGYTF	TGCGCCAGCGGGGACAGAAGTAACTATGGCTACACCTTC
TRBV7-8	TRBD1	-	TRBJ1-2	CASSIEGTGIYGYTF	TGTGCCAGCAGCATAGAAGGGACAGGGATCTATGGCTACACCTTC
TRBV9	TRBD2	-	TRBJ2-2	CASSPRTSDLNTGELFF	TGTGCCAGCAGCCCCCGGACTAGCGACCTCAACACCGGGGAGCTGTTTTTT
TRBV7-2	-	-	TRBJ2-2	CASSVLATTGELFF	TGTGCCAGCAGCGTACTAGCAACGACCGGGGAGCTGTTTTTT
TRBV5-5	TRBD1	-	TRBJ1-5	CASSLTGGGNQPQHF	TGTGCCAGCAGCTTGACAGGGGGCGGCAATCAGCCCCAGCATTTT
TRBV9	-	-	TRBJ2-3	CASSVPTGASTDTQYF	TGTGCCAGCAGCGTACCGACAGGCGCTAGCACAGATACGCAGTATTTT
TRBV9	-	-	TRBJ2-7	CASSVGRGSHEQYF	TGTGCCAGCAGCGTCGGAAGAGGGTCCCACGAGCAGTACTTC
TRBV9	TRBD2	once	TRBJ2-1	CASSVATSGLVIF	TGTGCCAGCAGCGTAGCTACTTCGGGACTAGTTATCTTC
TRBV6-5	TRBD1	-	TRBJ1-5	CASRTGANSNQPQHF	TGTGCCAGCAGGACAGGGGCAAATAGCAATCAGCCCCAGCATTTT
TRBV14	-	-	TRBJ2-2	CASSQISPGSGELFF	TGTGCCAGCAGCCAGATTAGCCCGGGGTCCGGGGAGCTGTTTTTT
TRBV25-1	TRBD1	few	TRBJ2-2	CASSESRGRTGELFF	TGTGCCAGCAGTGAATCCAGGGGGCGAACCGGGGAGCTGTTTTTT
TRBV6-5	-	-	TRBJ2-7	CASSSSPRDYEQYF	TGTGCCAGCAGTTCCTCCCCGAGGGACTACGAGCAGTACTTC
TRBV5-1	TRBD1	-	TRBJ2-1	CASSFRQGAGNEQFF	TGCGCCAGCAGCTTTAGACAGGGGGCAGGGAATGAGCAGTTCTTC
TRBV11-2	-	once	TRBJ2-1	CASSLGPNSYNEQFF	TGTGCCAGCAGCTTAGGGCCAAACTCCTACAATGAGCAGTTCTTC
TRBV27	-	-	TRBJ2-5	CASSLMTAQETQYF	TGTGCCAGCAGTTTAATGACAGCTCAAGAGACCCAGTACTTC
TRBV13	TRBD1	-	TRBJ2-1	CASSLAGQVYNEQFF	TGTGCCAGCAGCTTAGCCGGACAGGTCTACAATGAGCAGTTCTTC
TRBV27	-	-	TRBJ2-7	CASSGAISYEQYF	TGTGCCAGCAGTGGGGCTATCTCCTACGAGCAGTACTTC
TRBV5-4	-	-	TRBJ2-7	CASSPPGATYEQYF	TGTGCCAGCAGCCCGCCCGGTGCTACGTACGAGCAGTACTTC
TRBV7-7	TRBD1	-	TRBJ1-5	CASSPRTGSNQPQHF	TGTGCCAGCAGCCCCCGGACAGGGAGCAATCAGCCCCAGCATTTT
TRBV13	TRBD1	-	TRBJ1-5	CASSSGQDDQPQHF	TGTGCCAGCAGCTCCGGACAGGACGATCAGCCCCAGCATTTT
TRBV5-1	TRBD1	-	TRBJ2-1	CASALGFRQGRRLAPYNEQFF	TGCGCCAGCGCGCTTGGATTCCGACAGGGTAGGAGGCTGGCACCCTACAATGAGCAGTTCTTC
TRBV11-2	-	-	TRBJ1-5	CASSPSFGQPQHF	TGTGCCAGCAGCCCAAGTTTCGGTCAGCCCCAGCATTTT
TRBV10-3	TRBD2	once	TRBJ2-3	CAIGGLAGGTDTQYF	TGTGCCATCGGGGGACTAGCGGGAGGAACAGATACGCAGTATTTT
TRBV9	TRBD2	-	TRBJ2-2	CASSFATSGSTNTGELFF	TGTGCCAGCAGCTTCGCGACTAGCGGTTCTACGAACACCGGGGAGCTGTTTTTT
TRBV6-4	-	once	TRBJ2-1	CASSDLPNSHNEQFF	TGTGCCAGCAGTGACCTCCCTAACAGCCACAATGAGCAGTTCTTC
TRBV6-6	TRBD1	-	TRBJ1-4	CASSTQGAGEKLFF	TGTGCCAGCAGTACACAGGGGGCGGGTGAAAAACTGTTTTTT
TRBV30	-	few	TRBJ2-1	CAWSFSARNEQFF	TGTGCCTGGAGTTTTTCAGCGAGGAATGAGCAGTTCTTC
TRBV7-2	TRBD2	-	TRBJ2-1	CASSLGGLAGGPSADEQFF	TGTGCCAGCAGCTTAGGGGGACTAGCGGGAGGGCCCTCTGCGGATGAGCAGTTCTTC
TRBV12-5	TRBD1	-	TRBJ2-4	CASGSNTGVAKNIQYF	TGTGCTAGTGGATCCAATACAGGGGTTGCCAAAAACATTCAGTACTTC
TRBV5-1	-	-	TRBJ2-5	CASSERLDQETQYF	TGCGCCAGCAGCGAAAGACTAGACCAAGAGACCCAGTACTTC
TRBV13	-	once	TRBJ2-1	CASSLDTDPRGHEQFF	TGTGCCAGCAGCTTAGATACTGACCCCCGAGGCCATGAGCAGTTCTTC
TRBV13	TRBD2	-	TRBJ2-1	CASSSSGSLYNEQFF	TGTGCCAGCAGCTCTAGCGGGAGTTTATACAATGAGCAGTTCTTC
TRBV15	-	-	TRBJ1-4	CATSPGSVGKLFF	TGTGCCACCAGCCCAGGGTCTGTAGGAAAACTGTTTTTT
TRBV27	TRBD1	-	TRBJ1-2	CASRGRTGLFGYTF	TGTGCCAGCAGGGGAAGGACAGGGCTCTTCGGCTACACCTTC
TRBV29-1	TRBD2	-	TRBJ2-1	CSVEGGASGSLYEQFF	TGCAGCGTTGAAGGGGGGGCTAGCGGGAGTTTATATGAGCAGTTCTTC
TRBV4-3	-	-	TRBJ1-2	CASSQARDTYGYTF	TGCGCCAGCAGCCAAGCCCGGGACACCTATGGCTACACCTTC
TRBV6-2/TRBV6-3	TRBD1	once	TRBJ2-1	CASSYLGQGVNEQFF	TGTGCCAGCAGTTACTTGGGACAGGGGGTCAATGAGCAGTTCTTC
TRBV19	TRBD1	few	TRBJ1-3	CASSFTTGVRNTIYF	TGTGCCAGTAGTTTTACCACAGGGGTGCGAAACACCATATATTTT
TRBV6-2/TRBV6-3	TRBD2	-	TRBJ2-1	CASSYSFQAGGTRNSYNEQFF	TGTGCCAGCAGTTACTCGTTTCAAGCGGGAGGGACGAGGAACTCCTACAATGAGCAGTTCTTC
TRBV27	TRBD2	-	TRBJ2-1	CASSPQLAPGGNEQFF	TGTGCCAGCAGTCCCCAACTAGCACCGGGGGGCAATGAGCAGTTCTTC
TRBV6-5	-	-	TRBJ2-5	CASTRRGETQYF	TGTGCCAGCACCCGAAGGGGGGAGACCCAGTACTTC